This TCR beta chain is drawn from a study of cytomegalovirus exposure and HLA in healthy donors. In the study overall: The approximately 600 first-cohort repertoires shared a platform with the 120 or so validation repertoires, as reported in a later analysis.

Findings and limits, study-wide: The study flagged roughly 160 TCR beta chains as cytomegalovirus-associated. In vitro, three CMV-associated chains proved specific for CMV antigens.

Germline V gene lookup returns CDR1 GTSNPN and CDR2 SVGIG (reference sequence). V lost 6 bases to trimming and J lost 9 bases, with 15 bases between them. The CDR3 loop spans 13 amino acids. As regards this clone: No antigen is known for it.

Some clones are missing from TCRdb's copy, which holds only in-frame ones; the method was immunoSEQ multiplex PCR. This table has 110,000 to 150,000 clones, 88% appearing once. The chain employs TRBV30 and TRBJ1-6; no clear D. The sample was PBMCs. The sequence was collected from a woman between 18 and 29 years old in good health and CMV-seropositive. In DNA form, the CDR3 reads TGTGCCTGTATGACTAACGGGATTTCACCCCTCCACTTT. Protein product: CACMTNGISPLHF. The full variable domain, in which reference TRBV30 and TRBJ1-6 provide the parts outside the CDR3, is SQTIHQWPATLVQPVGSPLSLECTVEGTSNPNLYWYRQAAGRGLQLLFYSVGIGQISSEVPQNLSASRPQDRQFILSSKKLLLSDSGFYLCACMTNGISPLHFGNGTRLTVT.